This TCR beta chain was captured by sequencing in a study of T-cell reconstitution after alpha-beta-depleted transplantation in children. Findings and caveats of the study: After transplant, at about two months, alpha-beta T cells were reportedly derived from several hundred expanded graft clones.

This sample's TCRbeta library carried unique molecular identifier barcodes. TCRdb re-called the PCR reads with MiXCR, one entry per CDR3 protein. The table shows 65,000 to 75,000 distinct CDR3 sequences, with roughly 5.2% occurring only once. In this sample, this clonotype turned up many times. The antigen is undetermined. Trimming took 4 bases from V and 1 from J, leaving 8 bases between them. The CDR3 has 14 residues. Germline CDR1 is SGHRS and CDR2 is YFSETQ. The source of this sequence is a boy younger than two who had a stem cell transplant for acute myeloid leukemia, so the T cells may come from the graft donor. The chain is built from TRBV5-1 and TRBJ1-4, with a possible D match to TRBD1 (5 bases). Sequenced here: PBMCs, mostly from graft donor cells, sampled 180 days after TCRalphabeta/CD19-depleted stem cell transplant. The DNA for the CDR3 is TGCGCCAGCAGCCCGCAGGGAACTAATGAAAAACTGTTTTTT. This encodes CASSPQGTNEKLFF.